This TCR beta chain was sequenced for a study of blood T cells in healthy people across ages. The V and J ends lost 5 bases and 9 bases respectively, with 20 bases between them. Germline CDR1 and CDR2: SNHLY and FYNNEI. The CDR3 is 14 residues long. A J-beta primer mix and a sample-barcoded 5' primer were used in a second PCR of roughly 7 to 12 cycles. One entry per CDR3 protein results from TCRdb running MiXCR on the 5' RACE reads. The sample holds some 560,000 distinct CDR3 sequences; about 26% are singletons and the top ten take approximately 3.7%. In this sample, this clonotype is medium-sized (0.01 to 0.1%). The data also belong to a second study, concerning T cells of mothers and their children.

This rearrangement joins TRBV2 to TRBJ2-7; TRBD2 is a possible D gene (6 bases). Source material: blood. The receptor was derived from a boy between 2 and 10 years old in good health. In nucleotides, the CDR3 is TGTGCCAGCAGTCCGGGACTTTTCCCATTCGGGCAGTACTTC. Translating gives CASSPGLFPFGQYF.